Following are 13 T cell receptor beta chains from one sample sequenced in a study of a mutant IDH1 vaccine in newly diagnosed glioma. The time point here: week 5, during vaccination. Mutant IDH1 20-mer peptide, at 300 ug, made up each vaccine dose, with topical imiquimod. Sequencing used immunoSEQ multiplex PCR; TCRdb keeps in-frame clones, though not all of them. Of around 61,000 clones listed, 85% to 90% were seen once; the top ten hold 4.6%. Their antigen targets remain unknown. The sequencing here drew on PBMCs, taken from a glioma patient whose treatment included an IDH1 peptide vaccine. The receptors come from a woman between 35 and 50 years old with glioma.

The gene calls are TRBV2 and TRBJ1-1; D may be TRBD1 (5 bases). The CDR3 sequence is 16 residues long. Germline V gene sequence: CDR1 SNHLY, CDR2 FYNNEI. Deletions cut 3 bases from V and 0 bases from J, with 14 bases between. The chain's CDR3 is CASSDAGRGMNTEAFF. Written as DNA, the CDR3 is TGTGCCAGCAGTGATGCAGGGAGAGGAATGAACACTGAAGCTTTCTTT.

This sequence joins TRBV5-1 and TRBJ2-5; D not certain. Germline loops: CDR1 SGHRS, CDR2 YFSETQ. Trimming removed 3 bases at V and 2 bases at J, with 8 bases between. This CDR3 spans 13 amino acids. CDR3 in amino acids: CASSSALQETQYF. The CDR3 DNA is TGCGCCAGCAGCTCAGCGCTTCAAGAGACCCAGTACTTC.

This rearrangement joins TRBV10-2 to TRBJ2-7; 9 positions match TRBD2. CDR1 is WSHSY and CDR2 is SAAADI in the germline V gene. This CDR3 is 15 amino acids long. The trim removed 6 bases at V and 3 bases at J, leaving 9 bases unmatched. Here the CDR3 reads CASRGTAGGVYEQYF. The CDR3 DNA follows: TGCGCCAGCAGAGGGACAGCGGGAGGAGTCTACGAGCAGTACTTC.

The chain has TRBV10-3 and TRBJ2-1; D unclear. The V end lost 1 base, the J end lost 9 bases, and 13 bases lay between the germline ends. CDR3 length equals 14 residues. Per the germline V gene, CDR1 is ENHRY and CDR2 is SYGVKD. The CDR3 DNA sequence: TGTGCCATCAGTGAGTGGTCTACCGGCGGTGAGCAGTTCTTC. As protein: CAISEWSTGGEQFF.

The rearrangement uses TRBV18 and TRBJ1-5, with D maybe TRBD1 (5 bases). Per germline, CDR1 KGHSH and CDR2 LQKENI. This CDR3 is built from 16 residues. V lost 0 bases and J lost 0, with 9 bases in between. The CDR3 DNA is TGTGCCAGCTCACCACCAGGGGCCTTTAGCAATCAGCCCCAGCATTTT. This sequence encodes CASSPPGAFSNQPQHF.

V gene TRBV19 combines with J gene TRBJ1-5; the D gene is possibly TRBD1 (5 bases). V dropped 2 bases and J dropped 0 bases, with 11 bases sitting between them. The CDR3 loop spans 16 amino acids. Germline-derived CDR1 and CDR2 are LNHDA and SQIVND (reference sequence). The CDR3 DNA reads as TGTGCCAGTAGTATAACCGGGACTTATAGCAATCAGCCCCAGCATTTT. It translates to CASSITGTYSNQPQHF.

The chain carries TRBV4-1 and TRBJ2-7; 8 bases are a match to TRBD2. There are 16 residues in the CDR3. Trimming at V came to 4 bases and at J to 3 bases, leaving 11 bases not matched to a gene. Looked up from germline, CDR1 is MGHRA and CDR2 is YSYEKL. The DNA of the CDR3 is TGCGCCAGCAGCCCCTCCGGGACTAGTTTATTCTACGAGCAGTACTTC. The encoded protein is CASSPSGTSLFYEQYF.

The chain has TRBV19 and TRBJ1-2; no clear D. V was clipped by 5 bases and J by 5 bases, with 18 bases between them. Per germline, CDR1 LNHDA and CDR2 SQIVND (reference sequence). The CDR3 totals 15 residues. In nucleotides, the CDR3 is TGTGCCAGTAGTTCTCGGACCGCAAGCTGGTATGGCTACACCTTC. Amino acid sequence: CASSSRTASWYGYTF. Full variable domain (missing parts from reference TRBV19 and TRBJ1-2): DGGITQSPKYLFRKEGQNVTLSCEQNLNHDAMYWYRQDPGQGLRLIYYSQIVNDFQKGDIAEGYSVSREKKESFPLTVTSAQKNPTAFYLCASSSRTASWYGYTFGSGTRLTVV.

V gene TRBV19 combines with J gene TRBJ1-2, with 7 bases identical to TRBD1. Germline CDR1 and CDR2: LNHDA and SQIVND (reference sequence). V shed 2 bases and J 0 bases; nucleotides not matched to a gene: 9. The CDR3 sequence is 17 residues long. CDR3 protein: CASSIKRDRSANYGYTF. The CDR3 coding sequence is TGTGCCAGTAGTATAAAGCGGGACAGAAGTGCTAACTATGGCTACACCTTC.

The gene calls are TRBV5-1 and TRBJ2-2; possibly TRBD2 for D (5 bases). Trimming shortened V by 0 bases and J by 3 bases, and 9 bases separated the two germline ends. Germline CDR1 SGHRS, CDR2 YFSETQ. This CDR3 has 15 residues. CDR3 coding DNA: TGCGCCAGCAGCTTGGCCATGGGAGACACCGGGGAGCTGTTTTTT. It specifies CASSLAMGDTGELFF. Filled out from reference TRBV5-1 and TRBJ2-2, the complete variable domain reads KAGVTQTPRYLIKTRGQQVTLSCSPISGHRSVSWYQQTPGQGLQFLFEYFSETQRNKGNFPGRFSGRQFSNSRSEMNVSTLELGDSALYLCASSLAMGDTGELFFGEGSRLTVL.

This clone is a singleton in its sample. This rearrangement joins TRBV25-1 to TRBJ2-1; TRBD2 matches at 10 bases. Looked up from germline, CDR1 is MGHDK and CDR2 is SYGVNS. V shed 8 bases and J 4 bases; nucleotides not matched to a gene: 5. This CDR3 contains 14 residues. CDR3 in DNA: TGTGCCAGCCGGGGACTAGCGCTATACAATGAGCAGTTCTTC. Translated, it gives CASRGLALYNEQFF.

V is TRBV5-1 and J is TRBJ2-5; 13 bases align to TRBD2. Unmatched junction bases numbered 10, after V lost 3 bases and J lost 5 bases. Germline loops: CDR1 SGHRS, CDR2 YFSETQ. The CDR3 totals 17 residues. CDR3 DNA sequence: TGCGCCAGCAGCTCTCGACTAGCGGGGGGAAAAGGGGAGACCCAGTACTTC. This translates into CASSSRLAGGKGETQYF. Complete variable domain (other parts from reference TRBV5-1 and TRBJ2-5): KAGVTQTPRYLIKTRGQQVTLSCSPISGHRSVSWYQQTPGQGLQFLFEYFSETQRNKGNFPGRFSGRQFSNSRSEMNVSTLELGDSALYLCASSSRLAGGKGETQYFGPGTRLLVL.

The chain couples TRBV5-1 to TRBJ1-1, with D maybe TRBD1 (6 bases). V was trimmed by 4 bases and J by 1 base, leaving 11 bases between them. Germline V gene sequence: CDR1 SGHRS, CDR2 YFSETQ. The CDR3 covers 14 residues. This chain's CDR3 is CASSRDTPNTEAFF. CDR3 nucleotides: TGCGCCAGCAGCCGGGACACCCCGAACACTGAAGCTTTCTTT.